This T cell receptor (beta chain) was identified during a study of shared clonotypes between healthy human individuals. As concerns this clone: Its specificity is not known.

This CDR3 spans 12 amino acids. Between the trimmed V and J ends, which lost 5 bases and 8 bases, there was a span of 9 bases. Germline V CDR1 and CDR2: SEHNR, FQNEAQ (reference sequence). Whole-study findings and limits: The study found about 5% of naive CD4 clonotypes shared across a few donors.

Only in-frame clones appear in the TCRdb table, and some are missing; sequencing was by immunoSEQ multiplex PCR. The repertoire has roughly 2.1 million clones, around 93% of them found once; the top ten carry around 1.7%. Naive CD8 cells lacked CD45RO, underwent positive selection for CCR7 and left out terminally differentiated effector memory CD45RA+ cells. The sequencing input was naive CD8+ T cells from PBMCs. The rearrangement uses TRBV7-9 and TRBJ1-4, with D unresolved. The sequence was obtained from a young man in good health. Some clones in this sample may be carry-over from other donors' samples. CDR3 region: CASSPISEKLFF. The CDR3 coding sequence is TGTGCCAGCAGCCCAATCTCCGAAAAACTGTTTTTT.